One T cell receptor (beta chain) is described in this entry. Its matching antigen is unknown. Assay used: immunoSEQ multiplex PCR; TCRdb lists only in-frame clones, some missing. Among 50,000 to 65,000 clones listed, 83% were seen once. This specimen comes from a study of a mutant IDH1 vaccine in newly diagnosed glioma. Sample time point: week 47, end of study. In every dose of vaccine, 300 ug of mutant IDH1 20-mer peptide was given alongside topical imiquimod. The CDR3 consists of 16 residues. With V trimmed by 4 bases and J by 2 bases, 5 bases remained unmatched. Germline assignment: CDR1 SGDLS and CDR2 YYNGEE.

Source: PBMCs, taken from a glioma patient whose treatment included an IDH1 peptide vaccine. This chain uses TRBV9 with TRBJ2-1, with 11 bases identical to TRBD2. The receptor's source is a woman aged 50 to 60 with glioma. For the CDR3, the DNA is TGTGCCAGCAGCCAGGGACTAGCGGTCACCTACAATGAGCAGTTCTTC. Translation gives CASSQGLAVTYNEQFF.